The subject of this entry is one T cell receptor beta chain. The V gene's germline CDR1 is LNHDA and CDR2 SQIVND (reference sequence). With 1 base removed from V and 6 bases from J, the gap between germline ends came to 19 bases. This CDR3 region has 17 residues. This sample is drawn from a study of blood T cell repertoires in COVID-19. Whole-study context: Samples taken during acute and convalescent COVID-19 were collected in the United States, Italy and Spain. PBMCs, B-cell-depleted T cells, or T cells were the source of the cDNA or gDNA that made up the material.

Methods used by the authors: Using reference gene primer amplification, nucleated cell counts were estimated. Clones were sequenced by immunoSEQ multiplex PCR, and TCRdb holds only the in-frame ones, with some missing. D and trimming come from the DNA, and the V and J calls and clone size come from that table. The sample has roughly 28,000 clones; roughly 90% are singletons. Sequenced input: peripheral blood. This chain uses TRBV19 with TRBJ1-5; a possible D gene is TRBD1 (6 bases). The TCR originated in a human donor in a cohort sampled during active COVID-19. The CDR3 nucleotides are TGTGCCAGTAGTATAGGGCAGGGGACGCAATACGGTCAGCCCCAGCATTTT. Residues: CASSIGQGTQYGQPQHF.